Listed below are T cell receptor beta chains from one sample, sequenced in a study of cytomegalovirus exposure and HLA in healthy donors. Sequencing used immunoSEQ multiplex PCR; TCRdb keeps in-frame clones, though not all of them. The sample contains fewer than 250,000 clones, around 75% of which appear only once. Sequenced input: PBMCs. The receptor set was obtained from a male donor in good health and CMV-seropositive. The CDR3 runs from the conserved cysteine through the conserved F or W. Fields, in order: J gene, clone size, V gene, D gene, CDR3 protein, CDR3 DNA. The D gene is left open where the match is weak. A row's size may be missing; if present it is once, few, many or a size class.

>TRBJ2-5|-|TRBV27|TRBD2
CASSRLGLAGARGETQYF
TGTGCCAGCAGTCGCCTGGGACTAGCGGGGGCCAGGGGAGAGACCCAGTACTTC
>TRBJ2-1|-|TRBV28|TRBD2
CACQGLAGLRFF
TGTGCCTGCCAAGGACTAGCGGGATTGAGGTTCTTC
>TRBJ1-4|once|TRBV13|-
CASSPEGGTENEKLFF
TGTGCCAGCAGCCCCGAGGGCGGGACGGAAAATGAAAAACTGTTTTTT
>TRBJ2-7|-|TRBV5-5|-
CASSLGLPYEQYF
TGTGCCAGCAGCTTAGGACTTCCCTACGAGCAGTACTTC
>TRBJ2-1|-|TRBV9|TRBD2
CASSPRGGVQLYNEQFF
TGTGCCAGCAGCCCCCGGGGGGGAGTACAGTTATACAATGAGCAGTTCTTC
>TRBJ1-2|-|TRBV27|-
CASSFFLSRTRDGYTF
TGTGCCAGCAGTTTCTTCCTGAGTAGGACAAGGGATGGCTACACCTTC
>TRBJ2-2|-|TRBV25-1|-
CASSPQGNTGELFF
TGTGCCAGCAGTCCCCAGGGGAACACCGGGGAGCTGTTTTTT
>TRBJ2-1|-|TRBV5-4|TRBD2
CASSSTSGTGYNEQFF
TGTGCCAGCAGCTCGACTAGCGGGACCGGTTACAATGAGCAGTTCTTC
>TRBJ1-2|-|TRBV11-1|-
CASSPSTAGYGYTF
TGTGCCAGCAGCCCATCTACAGCCGGCTATGGCTACACCTTC
>TRBJ1-4|-|TRBV7-2|TRBD1
CASSRQGAIIPDEKLFF
TGTGCCAGCAGCCGACAGGGGGCGATCATCCCCGACGAAAAACTGTTTTTT
>TRBJ1-2|once|TRBV9|TRBD1
CASSVASTGGGYGYTF
TGTGCCAGCAGCGTAGCTTCAACAGGGGGCGGGTATGGCTACACCTTC
>TRBJ2-5|-|TRBV2|-
CASSGGTQYF
TGTGCCAGCAGTGGAGGCACCCAGTACTTC
>TRBJ1-2|-|TRBV5-1|-
CASLPTPANYGYTF
TGCGCCAGCCTACCCACGCCCGCTAACTATGGCTACACCTTC
>TRBJ2-5|few|TRBV5-1|-
CASIRATVQETQYF
TGCGCCAGCATCCGAGCAACAGTTCAAGAGACCCAGTACTTC
>TRBJ2-7|-|TRBV2|TRBD2
CASSEALPTSGSYEQYF
TGTGCCAGCAGTGAAGCGCTTCCGACTAGCGGCTCCTACGAGCAGTACTTC
>TRBJ2-2|few|TRBV9|TRBD2
CASSYQAGLAAYTGELFF
TGTGCCAGCAGCTATCAGGCGGGACTAGCGGCATACACCGGGGAGCTGTTTTTT
>TRBJ2-3|-|TRBV7-9|TRBD2
CASSLLATRTDTQYF
TGTGCCAGCAGTTTACTAGCGACGCGCACAGATACGCAGTATTTT
>TRBJ1-2|once|TRBV6-5|-
CASSTGAGGGYTF
TGTGCCAGCAGTACGGGGGCGGGGGGTGGCTACACCTTC
>TRBJ1-2|once|TRBV4-1|-
CASSQDASGRGQGNYGYTF
TGCGCCAGCAGCCAAGATGCCTCGGGCAGGGGCCAAGGGAACTATGGCTACACCTTC
>TRBJ1-5|once|TRBV28|TRBD1
CASRYLTGAGKPQHF
TGTGCCAGCAGGTACTTGACAGGGGCGGGCAAGCCCCAGCATTTT
>TRBJ2-3|-|TRBV27|-
CASSPSPEGPRTDTQYF
TGTGCCAGCAGTCCCTCTCCTGAGGGCCCCCGCACAGATACGCAGTATTTT
>TRBJ1-1|-|TRBV4-3|-
CASSQDRGLGGRAFF
TGCGCCAGCAGCCAAGATCGAGGCCTGGGAGGTCGCGCTTTCTTT
>TRBJ2-4|-|TRBV4-3|-
CASSRHPSFNNIQYF
TGCGCCAGCAGCCGACATCCGTCCTTTAATAACATTCAGTACTTC
>TRBJ2-1|-|TRBV6-5|-
CASSYTGYNEQFF
TGTGCCAGCAGTTATACAGGGTACAATGAGCAGTTCTTC
>TRBJ2-1|-|TRBV11-1|TRBD2
CASSFSPGLARHEQFF
TGTGCCAGCAGCTTCTCACCGGGACTAGCACGGCATGAGCAGTTCTTC
>TRBJ1-3|-|TRBV30|-
CAWSVFENSPSGNTIYF
TGTGCCTGGAGTGTTTTTGAGAATAGCCCCTCTGGAAACACCATATATTTT
>TRBJ1-4|few|TRBV7-2|TRBD1
CASSSRKQGADEKLFF
TGTGCCAGCAGCTCCCGAAAACAGGGGGCGGATGAAAAACTGTTTTTT
>TRBJ2-1|-|TRBV6-1|TRBD1
CAREAGTGSYNEQFF
TGTGCCAGGGAGGCCGGGACAGGGTCCTACAATGAGCAGTTCTTC
>TRBJ2-7|-|TRBV5-1|-
CASTPRRDKGEQYF
TGCGCCAGCACCCCTCGGCGGGATAAGGGCGAGCAGTACTTC
>TRBJ2-1|-|TRBV9|TRBD2
CASSDRGGAEQFF
TGTGCCAGCAGCGACCGCGGGGGGGCTGAGCAGTTCTTC
>TRBJ2-7|-|TRBV15|TRBD1
CATSPRTGSEQYF
TGTGCCACCAGCCCTCGGACAGGGAGCGAGCAGTACTTC
>TRBJ2-5|-|TRBV6-5|-
CASSYIGAYQETQYF
TGTGCCAGCAGTTACATCGGAGCTTACCAAGAGACCCAGTACTTC
>TRBJ2-6|-|TRBV5-4|TRBD1
CASSRTGGNLFGANVLTF
TGTGCCAGCAGCCGAACAGGGGGCAATTTATTTGGGGCCAACGTCCTGACTTTC
>TRBJ2-6|-|TRBV23-1|TRBD1
CASSLRGQGSGANVLTF
TGCGCCAGCAGCCTAAGAGGACAGGGTTCCGGGGCCAACGTCCTGACTTTC
>TRBJ2-1|-|TRBV11-3|TRBD1
CASSLSGQGMSQFF
TGTGCCAGCAGCTTATCGGGACAGGGAATGTCGCAGTTCTTC
>TRBJ2-3|-|TRBV5-1|-
CASSLAGQGGAGTDTQYF
TGCGCCAGCAGCTTGGCCGGCCAGGGGGGCGCTGGGACAGATACGCAGTATTTT
>TRBJ1-2|-|TRBV27|TRBD1
CASSLRDRVGYTF
TGTGCCAGCAGTTTAAGGGACAGGGTTGGCTACACCTTC
>TRBJ1-4|-|TRBV4-2|-
CASSLRGQNEKLFF
TGTGCCAGCAGCCTCAGGGGACAAAATGAAAAACTGTTTTTT
>TRBJ2-3|-|TRBV7-8|TRBD2
CASSFSGTSRLTDTQYF
TGTGCCAGCAGCTTCTCCGGGACTAGCAGACTCACAGATACGCAGTATTTT
>TRBJ1-4|-|TRBV27|-
CASSFGSGNEKLFF
TGTGCCAGCAGTTTCGGGTCAGGGAATGAAAAACTGTTTTTT
>TRBJ2-3|-|TRBV9|-
CASSVEARTDTQYF
TGTGCCAGCAGCGTAGAGGCCAGGACAGATACGCAGTATTTT
>TRBJ2-3|-|TRBV4-3|TRBD2
CASSQDGSGGAADTQYF
TGCGCCAGCAGCCAAGATGGGAGCGGGGGGGCCGCAGATACGCAGTATTTT
>TRBJ1-3|-|TRBV11-3|-
CASSLYDRSWNTIYF
TGTGCCAGCAGCTTATACGACAGGAGTTGGAACACCATATATTTT
>TRBJ2-3|-|TRBV19|-
CASSTLPGDTQYF
TGTGCCAGTAGTACACTGCCAGGGGATACGCAGTATTTT
>TRBJ2-2|-|TRBV25-1|-
CASRAGNTGELFF
TGTGCCAGCAGAGCTGGGAACACCGGGGAGCTGTTTTTT
>TRBJ2-5|-|TRBV11-2|-
CASSLEGGASRETQYF
TGTGCCAGCAGCTTAGAGGGCGGGGCAAGTCGGGAGACCCAGTACTTC